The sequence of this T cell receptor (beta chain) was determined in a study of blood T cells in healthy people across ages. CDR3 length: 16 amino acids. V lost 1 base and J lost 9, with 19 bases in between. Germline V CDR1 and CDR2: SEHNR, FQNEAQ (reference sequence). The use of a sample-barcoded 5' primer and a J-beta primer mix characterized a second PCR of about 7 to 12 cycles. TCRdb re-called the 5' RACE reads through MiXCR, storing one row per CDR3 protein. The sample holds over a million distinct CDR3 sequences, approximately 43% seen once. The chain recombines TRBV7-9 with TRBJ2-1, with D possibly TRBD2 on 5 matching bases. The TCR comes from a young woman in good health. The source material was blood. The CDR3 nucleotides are TGTGCCAGCAGCTTAGATCTAGCCCCCGAGCCGGGTGAGCAGTTCTTC. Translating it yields CASSLDLAPEPGEQFF.